The clone carrying this T cell receptor beta chain was seen only once. Its antigen remains unknown. Data came from immunoSEQ multiplex PCR; TCRdb stores just in-frame clones and leaves some out. The sample carries more than 550,000 clones, about 90% recorded once. This entry comes from a study of shared clonotypes between healthy human individuals. General study findings and limits: For naive CD4 cells, 4% to 6% of clonotypes were shared across a handful of donors.

The CDR3 totals 15 residues. V lost 5 bases to trimming and J lost 6 bases, with 17 bases between them. The germline V gene encodes CDR1 LNHNV and CDR2 YYDKDF (reference sequence). Naive CD8 populations comprised CD45RO-negative cells positively selected for CCR7, excluding terminally differentiated effector memory CD45RA+ cells. All donors were healthy HIV-negative adults lacking recent acute infections or vaccinations. The rearrangement uses TRBV15 and TRBJ2-4; perhaps TRBD2 as D (5 bases). This clonotype was sampled from a man in his thirties or forties in good health. The sample comprised naive CD8+ T cells sorted from blood. Written as DNA, the CDR3 is TGTGCCACCAGCCCCACCCGAAGTGGAGGAAACATTCAGTACTTC. As protein: CATSPTRSGGNIQYF.